The present entry profiles one T cell receptor (beta chain) with its context. The antigen is not known. This sample was taken from a study of shared clonotypes between healthy human individuals. Findings and limits, study-wide: Having only a few donors restricted how much genetic and exposure-history diversity was captured.

Only in-frame clones appear in the TCRdb table, and some are missing; sequencing was by immunoSEQ multiplex PCR. The sample includes 550,000 to 850,000 clones, approximately 79% seen only once; the top ten take less than 2%. A CD45RA+ naive subset and a CD45RA-negative memory subset were split from CD4+ cells. The V gene end was trimmed by 4 bases and the J gene end by 2 bases; junction bases not matched to a gene: 7. The germline V gene encodes CDR1 SGHNT and CDR2 YYREEE (reference sequence). There are 15 residues in the CDR3. The sequenced sample was memory CD4+ T cells sorted from blood. The sample's subset: CD45RA-negative fraction. This chain connects TRBV5-4 to TRBJ2-7; 9 bases fit TRBD1. This receptor was obtained from a woman in her 30s in good health. CDR3 loop: CASSTGTGSPYEQYF. As DNA, the CDR3 is TGTGCCAGCAGCACCGGGACAGGGTCCCCCTACGAGCAGTACTTC.